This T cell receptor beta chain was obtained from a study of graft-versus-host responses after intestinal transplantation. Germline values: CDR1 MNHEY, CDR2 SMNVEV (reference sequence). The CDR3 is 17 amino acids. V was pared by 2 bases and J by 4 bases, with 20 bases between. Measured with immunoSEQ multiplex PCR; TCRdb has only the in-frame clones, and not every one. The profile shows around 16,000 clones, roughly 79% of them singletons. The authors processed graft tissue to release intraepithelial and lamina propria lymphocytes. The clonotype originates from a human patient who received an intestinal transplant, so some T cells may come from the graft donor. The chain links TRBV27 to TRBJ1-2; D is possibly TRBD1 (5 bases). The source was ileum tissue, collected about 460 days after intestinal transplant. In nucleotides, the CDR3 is TGTGCCAGCAGTTTACGACCCCCAACCCAGGGTGTCTATGGCTACACCTTC. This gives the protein CASSLRPPTQGVYGYTF.